What follows are 9 T cell receptor beta chains derived from one specimen sequenced in a study of blood T cell repertoires in COVID-19 (dated by TCRdb to 2018 to 2021). Library preparation was by the immunoSEQ multiplex PCR assay. TCRdb provides this immuneACCESS table in a form limited to in-frame rearrangements. Some clones are lacking; in checked studies, under half of them reflect an unresolved V gene, and why the rest are absent is not known. For this sample the table gives tens of thousands of clones, of which under 85% were detected only once. The ten largest clones take up approximately 7% of the sample. The sample was peripheral blood. The source is a man aged 50 to 59 with COVID-19, enrolled during active disease.

The genes are TRBV4-2 and TRBJ1-6; 8 bases are shared with TRBD1. In germline, CDR1 is LGHNA, CDR2 YNFKEQ. The CDR3 is 14 amino acids. V lost 4 bases to trimming and J lost 8 bases; unmatched junction nucleotides: 4. Written as DNA, the CDR3 is TGTGCCAGCAGCCTGCAGGGGGCAGATTCACCCCTCCACTTT. This codes for CASSLQGADSPLHF.

Here the CDR3 reads CASSRRGPASGKLFF. The CDR3 bases are TGTGCCAGCAGCAGGAGGGGGCCCGCCAGCGGGAAACTGTTTTTT. The chain recombines TRBV5-6 with TRBJ1-4, with 7 bases matching TRBD1. The CDR3 covers 15 residues. V lost 4 bases to trimming and J lost 11 bases; unmatched junction nucleotides: 14. Germline loops: CDR1 SGHDT, CDR2 YYEEEE.

The V gene is TRBV3-1 (or the pseudogene TRBV3-2), the J gene TRBJ2-2, with 8 bases lining up with TRBD1. This CDR3 is built from 16 residues. From germline, CDR1 is LGHDT and CDR2 YNNKEL (reference sequence). Trimming at V came to 0 bases and at J to 8 bases, leaving 8 bases not matched to a gene. CDR3 loop: CASSQDGQGAPGELFF. The CDR3 DNA reads as TGTGCCAGCAGCCAAGATGGTCAGGGGGCGCCTGGGGAGCTGTTTTTT.

The chain joins TRBV5-1 to TRBJ2-7, with TRBD1 identical over 8 bases. The V segment lost 4 bases and the J segment 6 bases; nucleotides outside the gene matches: 3. The CDR3 consists of 12 residues. Germline V CDR1 and CDR2: SGHRS, YFSETQ. CDR3 nucleotide sequence: TGCGCCAGCAGCGTGACAGGGGTCGAGCAGTACTTC. The encoded protein is CASSVTGVEQYF.

The chain uses TRBV3-1 (or the pseudogene TRBV3-2) and TRBJ2-2, with D perhaps matching TRBD1 (5 bases). V was clipped by 0 bases and J by 4 bases, with 12 bases between them. The CDR3 loop spans 16 amino acids. Germline V gene data show CDR1 as LGHDT and CDR2 as YNNKEL (reference sequence). CDR3 coding DNA: TGTGCCAGCAGCCAAGATGTTGCCAGGGCCACCGGGGAGCTGTTTTTT. This gives the protein CASSQDVARATGELFF.

This clone was counted only a few times. The chain couples TRBV10-2 to TRBJ1-5, with 10 positions matching TRBD1. The length of the CDR3 is 15 residues. Germline V gene lookup returns CDR1 WSHSY and CDR2 SAAADI. With 6 bases clipped from V and 2 bases from J, the junction kept 4 bases outside the gene matches. In DNA, the CDR3 is TGCGCCAGCAGGACGGGGACAGGGGGCAATCAGCCCCAGCATTTT. It yields the protein CASRTGTGGNQPQHF.

V usage is TRBV3-1 (or the pseudogene TRBV3-2) and J usage is TRBJ2-3; no definite D call. The V gene lost 4 bases and the J gene lost 2 bases, with 22 bases spanning the gap. Looked up from germline, CDR1 is LGHDT and CDR2 is YNNKEL (reference sequence). The CDR3 spans 18 residues. CDR3 DNA: TGTGCCAGCAGCCGCAGAGTAGCCACCCACACACACACAGATACGCAGTATTTT. This codes for CASSRRVATHTHTDTQYF.

The V call is TRBV6-1, the J call TRBJ2-5; a possible D gene is TRBD1 (6 bases). V was shortened by 2 bases and J by 0 bases, with 16 bases between the two germline ends. Germline CDR1 reads MNHNS; CDR2 reads SASEGT. The CDR3 totals 17 residues. CDR3 in DNA: TGTGCCAGCAGTGAAACGATAGCCGGGACAAACCAAGAGACCCAGTACTTC. This sequence encodes CASSETIAGTNQETQYF.

The rearrangement links TRBV7-6 to TRBJ2-7, with 12 positions matching TRBD2. This CDR3 has 15 residues. The trim removed 5 bases at V and 4 bases at J, leaving 6 bases unmatched. Germline V gene data show CDR1 as SGHVS and CDR2 as FNYEAQ. The DNA for the CDR3 is TGTGCCAGCAGCCCTAGCGGGAGGGAGGGGTACGAGCAGTACTTC. Amino acid sequence: CASSPSGREGYEQYF.